This TCR beta chain was captured in a study of OX40 agonist ivuxolimab in advanced cancers. Collection of blood occurred at baseline, at cycle 4 day 1, and at cycle 7 day 1. Regarding the study as a whole: CD4+ and CD8+ blood T cells expanded clonally by week 6 at 0.1 to 3.0 mg/kg.

For this clone: Its antigen remains unknown.

Data came from immunoSEQ multiplex PCR; TCRdb stores just in-frame clones and leaves some out. The sample has 60,000 to 80,000 clones, approximately 80% seen once. The TCR comes from an adult with an advanced solid tumor such as melanoma, head and neck, liver or kidney cancer. The input for sequencing was CD4+ or CD8+ T cells sorted from blood, taken in a trial of the OX40 agonist ivuxolimab.

The CDR3 nucleotides are TGTGCCAGCAGCTCAGCCTACGAGCAGTACTTC. Translation: CASSSAYEQYF. The chain uses TRBV7-6 and TRBJ2-7, with no clear D. In germline, CDR1 is SGHVS, CDR2 FNYEAQ. Trimming took 4 bases from V and 2 from J, leaving 3 bases between them. This CDR3 has 11 residues. The full variable domain, rest sourced from reference TRBV7-6 and TRBJ2-7, is GAGVSQSPRYKVTKRGQDVALRCDPISGHVSLYWYRQALGQGPEFLTYFNYEAQQDKSGLPNDRFSAERPEGSISTLTIQRTEQRDSAMYRCASSSAYEQYFGPGTRLTVT.